The 27 T cell receptor beta chains reported below all come from one sample, sequenced in a study of chemoradiotherapy in HPV16-positive cancers (dated by TCRdb to 2021 to 2024). Library generation was performed with the immunoSEQ multiplex PCR assay. TCRdb mirrors the immuneACCESS table, restricted to in-frame sequences. Some clones are absent from its copies; in checked studies, under half trace to an unresolved V gene, and the reason for the others is unknown. The table for this sample lists about 33,000 clones; 70% to 90% of them were counted only once. The top ten clones comprise around 2.3% of the sample. Here the sequenced sample was blood, taken from a patient who underwent chemoradiotherapy. All receptors come from a human donor with HPV-associated anogenital cancer.

The chain uses TRBV19 and TRBJ1-2; possible D gene TRBD1, 5 bases. Germline CDR1 and CDR2: LNHDA and SQIVND (reference sequence). CDR3 length equals 18 residues. The V and J ends lost 0 bases and 4 bases respectively, with 21 bases between them. In nucleotides, the CDR3 is TGTGCCAGTAGTATAGATCATAGAGGGGACGGCCTTATCTATGGCTACACCTTC. Translated: CASSIDHRGDGLIYGYTF.

This clone was seen more than once but under ten times. The V call is TRBV6-5, the J call TRBJ1-2; D gene uncertain. V lost 2 bases and J 3 bases, leaving 7 bases between the germline ends. The CDR3 extends over 13 amino acids. In germline, CDR1 is MNHEY, CDR2 SVGAGI. The CDR3, as DNA: TGTGCCAGCAGTTACAGGGCGGACTATGGCTACACCTTC. This gives the protein CASSYRADYGYTF.

The chain has TRBV14 and TRBJ2-7; no reliable D call. Per germline, CDR1 SGHDN and CDR2 FVKESK. Deletions cut 3 bases from V and 0 bases from J, with 6 bases between. This CDR3 has 13 residues. The CDR3 coding sequence is TGTGCCAGCAGCCAGGCGAACTCCTACGAGCAGTACTTC. Translation: CASSQANSYEQYF.

The chain couples TRBV15 to TRBJ2-5, with a tentative D call TRBD1 (6 bases). Germline V gene lookup returns CDR1 LNHNV and CDR2 YYDKDF (reference sequence). The CDR3 is 15 amino acids. The ends were cut back, 5 bases at V and 0 bases at J, with 13 bases in the middle. CDR3 nucleotides: TGTGCCACCAGCCCCCGTAGGGGGAACCAAGAGACCCAGTACTTC. This translates into CATSPRRGNQETQYF.

The J gene is TRBJ2-5, the V gene TRBV7-8; 8 nucleotides agree with TRBD1. V was clipped by 0 bases and J by 5 bases; unmatched bases: 8. The CDR3 is 16 residues long. Germline V gene data show CDR1 as SGHVS and CDR2 as FQNEAQ. The CDR3 protein is CASSLAGGTGGETQYF. In DNA form, the CDR3 reads TGTGCCAGCAGCTTAGCGGGGGGCACAGGGGGGGAGACCCAGTACTTC.

The chain carries TRBV4-1 and TRBJ1-2; D not certain. This CDR3 is 14 amino acids long. Germline CDR1 MGHRA, CDR2 YSYEKL. Between the trimmed V and J ends, which lost 0 bases and 4 bases, there was a span of 9 bases. The CDR3 coding sequence is TGCGCCAGCAGCCAAGAGTCATCCTCCTATGGCTACACCTTC. It yields the protein CASSQESSSYGYTF.

This chain links TRBV6-6 with TRBJ2-3; the D is unclear. The CDR3 contains 13 residues. CDR1 and CDR2 (germline): MNHNY, SVGAGI (reference sequence). V was pared by 2 bases and J by 2 bases, with 5 bases between. DNA for the CDR3: TGTGCCAGCAGTTACGACGACACAGATACGCAGTATTTT. It is translated as CASSYDDTDTQYF.

The chain joins TRBV7-9 to TRBJ1-1; D call uncertain. With 2 bases removed from V and 2 bases from J, the gap between germline ends came to 6 bases. CDR3 size: 13 residues. Per the germline V gene, CDR1 is SEHNR and CDR2 is FQNEAQ (reference sequence). The CDR3 sequence: CASSLSSNTEAFF. DNA for the CDR3: TGTGCCAGCAGCTTAAGTAGCAACACTGAAGCTTTCTTT.

The chain uses TRBV11-2 and TRBJ2-5; D perhaps matches TRBD2 (6 bases). Deletions cut 5 bases from V and 5 bases from J, with 15 bases between. This CDR3 spans 14 amino acids. Germline V gene sequence: CDR1 SGHAT, CDR2 FQNNGV. The CDR3 sequence is CASSVTSQRETQYF. In DNA form, the CDR3 reads TGTGCCAGCAGCGTGACTAGTCAGCGCGAGACCCAGTACTTC. The variable domain in full, with the rest retrieved from reference TRBV11-2 and TRBJ2-5, is EAGVAQSPRYKIIEKRQSVAFWCNPISGHATLYWYQQILGQGPKLLIQFQNNGVVDDSQLPKDRFSAERLKGVDSTLKIQPAKLEDSAVYLCASSVTSQRETQYFGPGTRLLVL.

The gene calls are TRBV6-1 and TRBJ2-7; 10 nucleotides match TRBD1. The CDR3 is 15 residues long. The V and J ends lost 8 bases and 4 bases, in that order; junction bases with no gene match: 11. Germline CDR1 reads MNHNS; CDR2 reads SASEGT. As DNA, the CDR3 is TGTGCCAGCTTACCGGGACAGGGGATTCAGTACGAGCAGTACTTC. It yields the protein CASLPGQGIQYEQYF.

This clone appeared once. This sequence joins TRBV6-5 and TRBJ1-2, with a possible D match to TRBD1 (5 bases). The V gene lost 4 bases and the J gene lost 6 bases, with 12 bases spanning the gap. The CDR3 loop spans 13 amino acids. Germline CDR1 and CDR2: MNHEY and SVGAGI. As DNA, the CDR3 is TGTGCCAGCAGTTCACACAGGTCCCATGGCTACACCTTC. It translates to CASSSHRSHGYTF.

The rearrangement joins TRBV10-3 to TRBJ2-7; no clear D. The CDR3 loop spans 11 amino acids. The V end lost 0 bases, the J end lost 6 bases, and 3 bases lay between the germline ends. Germline CDR1 ENHRY, CDR2 SYGVKD. The DNA for the CDR3 is TGTGCCATCAGTGAGTCTCGCGAGCAGTACTTC. Protein sequence: CAISESREQYF.

This clone was observed a handful of times. The rearrangement links TRBV7-6 to TRBJ1-6, with TRBD1 as a possible D gene (5 bases). The V end lost 5 bases, the J end lost 7 bases, and 12 bases lay between the germline ends. This CDR3 contains 14 residues. Germline V gene lookup returns CDR1 SGHVS and CDR2 FNYEAQ. The CDR3 reads CASSPAGPNSPLHF. The CDR3 nucleotides are TGTGCCAGCAGCCCCGCGGGACCCAATTCACCCCTCCACTTT.

The chain is built from TRBV28 and TRBJ2-1; perhaps D is TRBD1 or TRBD2 (6 bases each). V was trimmed by 10 bases and J by 9 bases, leaving 16 bases between them. The CDR3 consists of 12 residues. The germline V gene encodes CDR1 MDHEN and CDR2 SYDVKM. CDR3 region: CATLRGAGEQFF. In DNA, the CDR3 is TGTGCCACCTTAAGGGGGGCTGGTGAGCAGTTCTTC.

This chain connects TRBV5-1 to TRBJ2-1, with 10 bases identical to TRBD2. CDR3 length: 19 residues. Germline V gene data show CDR1 as SGHRS and CDR2 as YFSETQ. Trimming took 3 bases from V and 0 from J; bases not matched to a gene: 12. The CDR3 bases are TGCGCCAGCAGCTCCGGGGTAGCGGGGGGTTTAAGCTCCTACAATGAGCAGTTCTTC. Translated, it gives CASSSGVAGGLSSYNEQFF. The complete variable domain, with remaining parts taken from reference TRBV5-1 and TRBJ2-1, reads KAGVTQTPRYLIKTRGQQVTLSCSPISGHRSVSWYQQTPGQGLQFLFEYFSETQRNKGNFPGRFSGRQFSNSRSEMNVSTLELGDSALYLCASSSGVAGGLSSYNEQFFGPGTRLTVL.

The chain links TRBV27 to TRBJ1-1; a weak D match, TRBD1 (6 bases). Deletions cut 5 bases from V and 7 bases from J, with 20 bases between. CDR1 is MNHEY, CDR2 SMNVEV, per germline (reference sequence). The length of the CDR3 is 15 residues. The CDR3 bases are TGTGCCAGCAGTCGGGACTCACAAGGGGGGCGTGAAGCTTTCTTT. Translated, it gives CASSRDSQGGREAFF.

The CDR3 region is CASSDSTSRGYTF. DNA for the CDR3: TGTGCCAGCAGTGACAGCACGAGTCGGGGCTACACCTTC. The V and J genes are TRBV27 and TRBJ1-2; D perhaps matches TRBD1 (5 bases). Trimming took 5 bases from V and 8 from J, leaving 15 bases between them. Per germline, CDR1 MNHEY and CDR2 SMNVEV (reference sequence). The CDR3 has 13 residues.

The V gene is TRBV11-3, the J gene TRBJ2-1, with D possibly being TRBD2 (6 bases). The CDR3 consists of 16 residues. Germline V lookup: CDR1 SGHNT, CDR2 YENEEA. V shed 0 bases and J shed 0 bases, with 9 bases lying between them. CDR3 sequence reads: CASSLDAGSSYNEQFF. The CDR3 DNA follows: TGTGCCAGCAGCTTAGACGCGGGGAGCTCCTACAATGAGCAGTTCTTC.

This sequence joins TRBV7-2 and TRBJ1-1; D is perhaps TRBD1 (5 bases). The CDR3 consists of 14 residues. The V gene lost 5 bases and the J gene lost 5 bases, with 15 bases spanning the gap. CDR1 is SGHTA, CDR2 FQGNSA, per germline. CDR3 loop: CASSIGQSPTEAFF. CDR3 DNA: TGTGCCAGCAGCATTGGACAATCTCCGACTGAAGCTTTCTTT.

The chain combines TRBV5-1 with TRBJ2-3; TRBD2 matches at 15 bases. Germline V gene lookup returns CDR1 SGHRS and CDR2 YFSETQ. V lost 4 bases and J lost 3; bases outside the gene matches: 6. CDR3 length: 17 amino acids. The CDR3 reads CASSLGLAGGWTDTQYF. The CDR3 DNA follows: TGCGCCAGCAGCCTTGGACTAGCGGGGGGGTGGACAGATACGCAGTATTTT.

The rearrangement links TRBV9 to TRBJ1-1; no reliable D call. Germline assignment: CDR1 SGDLS and CDR2 YYNGEE. There are 13 residues in the CDR3. V gave up 4 bases and J gave up 1 base, with 8 bases separating them. The CDR3: CASSSDGNTEAFF. The DNA for the CDR3 is TGTGCCAGCAGCTCCGACGGGAACACTGAAGCTTTCTTT.

This clone was recorded once. The V and J genes are TRBV6-5 and TRBJ1-1; maybe TRBD1 (5 bases). Trimming took off 5 bases at V and 1 base at J, with 14 bases between the two ends. In germline, CDR1 is MNHEY, CDR2 SVGAGI. The CDR3 has 15 amino acids. The DNA of the CDR3 is TGTGCCAGCAGTCCTTATGAAGGGGCGAACACTGAAGCTTTCTTT. This encodes CASSPYEGANTEAFF.

The chain couples TRBV19 to TRBJ2-3, with D unresolved. Germline V gives CDR1 LNHDA, CDR2 SQIVND (reference sequence). The CDR3 consists of 13 residues. Trimming pared 6 bases from V and 0 bases from J, leaving 7 bases between. The CDR3 nucleotides are TGTGCCAGTAGCCCAGTGAGCACAGATACGCAGTATTTT. Translated, it gives CASSPVSTDTQYF. The variable domain in full, completed from reference TRBV19 and TRBJ2-3, reads DGGITQSPKYLFRKEGQNVTLSCEQNLNHDAMYWYRQDPGQGLRLIYYSQIVNDFQKGDIAEGYSVSREKKESFPLTVTSAQKNPTAFYLCASSPVSTDTQYFGPGTRLTVL.

The rearrangement links TRBV10-3 to TRBJ2-1, with 9 bases aligning to TRBD2. The length of the CDR3 is 14 residues. The germline V gene has CDR1 ENHRY and CDR2 SYGVKD. V gave up 6 bases and J gave up 2 bases; unmatched junction bases: 2. This CDR3 reads CAISASGTYNEQFF. DNA for the CDR3: TGTGCCATCAGCGCTAGCGGGACCTACAATGAGCAGTTCTTC.

The V gene is TRBV10-2, the J gene TRBJ1-5; no firm D call. The germline gives CDR1 WSHSY, CDR2 SAAADI. CDR3 length equals 15 residues. Trimming pared 0 bases from V and 7 bases from J, leaving 13 bases between. The CDR3 is CASSESNRLGQPQHF. CDR3 nucleotides: TGCGCCAGCAGTGAGTCTAATCGTTTAGGACAGCCCCAGCATTTT.

The genes are TRBV4-1 and TRBJ1-1; D call uncertain. The CDR3 is 12 amino acids. Trimming took 0 bases from V and 11 from J, leaving 10 bases between them. The germline gives CDR1 MGHRA, CDR2 YSYEKL. This CDR3 is CASSQEFKVAFF. CDR3 nucleotides: TGCGCCAGCAGCCAAGAGTTCAAGGTGGCTTTCTTT.

This chain links TRBV19 with TRBJ2-6; D unresolved. The CDR3 covers 17 residues. Trimming removed 4 bases from V and 0 bases from J, with 13 bases in between. CDR1 and CDR2 from the germline V gene are LNHDA and SQIVND (reference sequence). The CDR3 DNA follows: TGTGCCAGTAGTAGAACCGGGCAACTCTCTGGGGCCAACGTCCTGACTTTC. Translated, it gives CASSRTGQLSGANVLTF.